This record looks at one TCR beta chain sequence and its context. This entry belongs to a study of blood T cell repertoires in COVID-19. In the study overall: The United States, Italy and Spain provided the acute and convalescent COVID-19 samples. PBMCs, B-cell-depleted T cells, or T cells provided the cDNA or gDNA that made up the material.

Per the germline V gene, CDR1 is MDHEN and CDR2 is SYDVKM. CDR3 length: 15 amino acids. The V and J ends lost 7 bases and 2 bases, in that order; junction bases with no gene match: 7. Methods used by the authors: Reference gene primers were amplified, and this amplification served to estimate nucleated cell counts. Generated by immunoSEQ multiplex PCR, the TCRdb table keeps only in-frame clones and is missing some. From that table come the V and J calls and clone size; the DNA was used to work out D and trimming. The profile shows around 81,000 clones, roughly 86% of them singletons. This sequence originates from a man in his 70s with acute or convalescent COVID-19. The chain joins TRBV28 to TRBJ1-5; TRBD1 matches at 8 bases. The material sequenced was peripheral blood. The CDR3 here is CASTSGGFRNQPQHF. In DNA form, the CDR3 reads TGTGCCAGCACCTCAGGGGGCTTTCGCAATCAGCCCCAGCATTTT.